These T cell receptor beta chains were read from a single sample in a study of tumor and adjacent non-tumor tissue in lung cancer. TCRdb passed the multiplex PCR reads through MiXCR, listing each CDR3 protein once. In the table there are 40,000 to 50,000 distinct CDR3 sequences, less than 70% of which are singletons. Material for sequencing was distant non-tumor lung tissue. These receptors were obtained from a woman in her 70s with non-small cell lung cancer. CDR3s include the opening cysteine and the closing phenylalanine or tryptophan.

TRBV12-3/TRBV12-4	TRBJ2-4	CASSLVVEGGNIQYF
TRBV29-1	TRBJ2-2	CSVSRQDNSGEPFF
TRBV4-2	TRBJ1-5	CASNQDPLGGDQPQHF
TRBV24-1	TRBJ1-2	CATSDFLGYGYTF
TRBV14	TRBJ2-5	CASSQDQGWGYQETQYF
TRBV29-1	TRBJ2-7	CSVGDRGGEQYF
TRBV30	TRBJ2-6	CAWSYTSSGANVLTF
TRBV10-2	TRBJ2-2	CAGLIGGHTTGELFF
TRBV29-1	TRBJ1-6	CSVGDRYNSFLHF
TRBV29-1	TRBJ2-7	CSARGTGTNCEQYF
TRBV12-3/TRBV12-4	TRBJ2-7	CASSSARAYEQYF
TRBV10-3	TRBJ2-1	CAISDADTVNEQFF
TRBV4-2	TRBJ1-4	CASSRNRAGGEKLFF
TRBV29-1	TRBJ2-7	CRTDTGTGGNEQYF
TRBV10-2	TRBJ2-2	CASRARENTGELFF
TRBV6-5	TRBJ2-1	CASSPGTGRYEQFF
TRBV7-3	TRBJ2-3	CASSLGQGADTQYF
TRBV2	TRBJ2-7	CASSEAGYASCEQYF
TRBV4-2	TRBJ1-5	CASRPGGRSLNNQPRHF
TRBV12-3/TRBV12-4	TRBJ1-5	CVSSPSPKNQPQHF
TRBV29-1	TRBJ2-5	CSVESTRGETQYF
TRBV30	TRBJ1-2	CAWITTGDYGYTF
TRBV6-1	TRBJ2-1	CASSVDGSNEQFF
TRBV29-1	TRBJ1-1	CSVVSSYVNTKAFF
TRBV20-1	TRBJ2-1	CSARELAGDIYNEQFF
TRBV5-5	TRBJ2-7	CTRSLSYRSYEQYF
TRBV6-6	TRBJ2-1	CASSFPGQSYNEQFF
TRBV11-1	TRBJ2-1	CASSCLSRGKQFF